Below, 17 T cell receptor beta chains from the same sample are listed, as sequenced in a study of blood T cell repertoires in COVID-19. Using immunoSEQ multiplex PCR, the repertoire was profiled, and TCRdb retains in-frame clones only, with some absent. The sample holds about 160,000 clones; approximately 91% are singletons and the top ten take less than 2.5%. Sequencing input: peripheral blood. All receptors come from a man in his late teens or twenties with acute or convalescent COVID-19.

The chain joins TRBV6-2 or TRBV6-3 to TRBJ1-2, with a weak D call TRBD1 (5 bases). The CDR3 is 14 amino acids. V lost 4 bases and J 6 bases, leaving 15 bases between the germline ends. CDR1 is MNHEY and CDR2 is SVGEGT in the germline V gene. CDR3 in amino acids: CASSLGVRGNGYTF. CDR3 bases: TGTGCCAGCAGTTTAGGGGTTCGGGGGAATGGCTACACCTTC.

The chain employs TRBV4-1 and TRBJ2-2; TRBD2 aligns across 8 bases. The V gene end was trimmed by 3 bases and the J gene end by 1 base; junction bases not matched to a gene: 13. The CDR3 consists of 19 residues. Germline V gene data show CDR1 as MGHRA and CDR2 as YSYEKL. The CDR3 here is CASSHNSDRGGLNTGELFF. For the CDR3, the DNA is TGCGCCAGCAGCCATAATTCTGATCGCGGGGGGCTGAACACCGGGGAGCTGTTTTTT.

On this clone: The junction departs from the called germline gene at one end, perhaps through a read error. The rearrangement uses TRBV5-1 and TRBJ2-3; no clear D. This CDR3 is 12 amino acids long. Germline lookup yields CDR1 SGHRS and CDR2 YFSETQ. The CDR3 loop reads CASSPSGNTQYF. CDR3 sequence (DNA): TGCGCCAGCAGCCCTTCAGGTAATACGCAATATTTT.

The chain is built from TRBV9 and TRBJ2-1; 10 nucleotides line up with TRBD2. The trim removed 4 bases at V and 6 bases at J, leaving 7 bases unmatched. The CDR3 is 15 residues long. The germline V gene has CDR1 SGDLS and CDR2 YYNGEE. CDR3 bases: TGTGCCAGCAGCTTAGCGGGGGGCACCCTCAATGAGCAGTTCTTC. It translates to CASSLAGGTLNEQFF.

This sequence joins TRBV5-1 and TRBJ2-3, with a tentative D call TRBD2 (5 bases). The germline V and J ends were trimmed by 3 bases and 6 bases, with 8 bases remaining between them. This CDR3 is built from 12 residues. CDR1 is SGHRS and CDR2 is YFSETQ in the germline V gene. This CDR3 is CASSSLADTQYF. The CDR3 coding sequence is TGCGCCAGCAGCTCCCTAGCTGATACGCAGTATTTT.

The chain has TRBV11-3 and TRBJ1-2; TRBD1 aligns across 8 bases. The V segment lost 4 bases and the J segment 4 bases; nucleotides outside the gene matches: 8. Germline V gene lookup returns CDR1 SGHNT and CDR2 YENEEA. The CDR3 contains 15 residues. The CDR3 loop is CASSSDRGVSYGYTF. DNA of the CDR3: TGTGCCAGCAGCTCCGACAGGGGAGTATCCTATGGCTACACCTTC. The variable domain in full, completed from reference TRBV11-3 and TRBJ1-2, reads EAGVVQSPRYKIIEKKQPVAFWCNPISGHNTLYWYLQNLGQGPELLIRYENEEAVDDSQLPKDRFSAERLKGVDSTLKIQPAELGDSAVYLCASSSDRGVSYGYTFGSGTRLTVV.

The V call is TRBV5-1, the J call TRBJ2-5; D is possibly TRBD1 (6 bases). CDR1 is SGHRS and CDR2 is YFSETQ in the germline V gene. Trimming stripped 4 bases from V and 0 bases from J, with 13 bases between. The CDR3 extends over 15 amino acids. CDR3 coding DNA: TGCGCCAGCAGCCTGGGACAAATGTACCAAGAGACCCAGTACTTC. The encoded protein is CASSLGQMYQETQYF.

This clone was detected only once. The V call is TRBV4-2, the J call TRBJ2-1; 12 bases map to TRBD2. This CDR3 spans 15 amino acids. V shed 4 bases and J 7 bases; nucleotides not matched to a gene: 5. The germline CDR1 and CDR2 sequences are LGHNA and YNFKEQ. The CDR3 region has the DNA TGTGCCAGCAGCCCGCGACTAGCGGGGGCTAATGAGCAGTTCTTC. Its protein product is CASSPRLAGANEQFF.

The rearrangement joins TRBV19 to TRBJ2-7; maybe TRBD2 (6 bases). The V end was cut by 6 bases, the J end by 2 bases, with 17 bases between. Germline-derived CDR1 and CDR2 are LNHDA and SQIVND (reference sequence). The length of the CDR3 is 15 residues. CDR3 sequence reads: CASRSRGNPPYEQYF. The CDR3 DNA is TGTGCCAGTAGATCCCGGGGGAACCCGCCCTACGAGCAGTACTTC. The full variable domain, with the rest looked up from reference TRBV19 and TRBJ2-7, is DGGITQSPKYLFRKEGQNVTLSCEQNLNHDAMYWYRQDPGQGLRLIYYSQIVNDFQKGDIAEGYSVSREKKESFPLTVTSAQKNPTAFYLCASRSRGNPPYEQYFGPGTRLTVT.

The J gene is TRBJ1-2, the V gene TRBV12-3 or TRBV12-4; TRBD1 matches at 7 bases. The CDR3 covers 12 residues. Trimming took 6 bases from V and 3 from J; bases not matched to a gene: 1. The CDR3 spells CASRTGHYGYTF. The CDR3 nucleotides are TGTGCCAGCAGGACAGGGCACTATGGCTACACCTTC.

This sequence joins TRBV5-6 and TRBJ1-4; perhaps TRBD1 as D (5 bases). V was shortened by 2 bases and J by 8 bases, with 22 bases between the two germline ends. CDR3 length equals 17 residues. Germline V gene sequence: CDR1 SGHDT, CDR2 YYEEEE. The CDR3 DNA reads as TGTGCCAGCAGCTTTTCACCCCATGGGGGGGTAGGAGAAAAACTGTTTTTT. Translating gives CASSFSPHGGVGEKLFF.

This clone was found once. The rearrangement links TRBV4-1 to TRBJ1-1; D is perhaps TRBD1 (5 bases). Trimming removed 4 bases from V and 3 bases from J, with 9 bases in between. The CDR3 totals 13 residues. The germline V gene has CDR1 MGHRA and CDR2 YSYEKL. For the CDR3, the DNA is TGCGCCAGCAGCCCCGGGGGGGACACTGAAGCTTTCTTT. Protein sequence: CASSPGGDTEAFF.

This clone was observed a single time. The genes are TRBV5-5 and TRBJ2-1; 10 bases fit TRBD2. V lost 3 bases, J lost 6 bases, and 9 bases stayed unmatched. Germline CDR1 reads SGHKS; CDR2 reads YYEKEE (reference sequence). The CDR3 is 16 residues long. The DNA of the CDR3 is TGTGCCAGCAGCTGGACCCTAGCGGGAGTCGCCAATGAGCAGTTCTTC. It encodes CASSWTLAGVANEQFF. The full variable domain, with the rest looked up from reference TRBV5-5 and TRBJ2-1, is DAGVTQSPTHLIKTRGQQVTLRCSPISGHKSVSWYQQVLGQGPQFIFQYYEKEERGRGNFPDRFSARQFPNYSSELNVNALLLGDSALYLCASSWTLAGVANEQFFGPGTRLTVL.

This clone was recorded only once. The chain recombines TRBV27 with TRBJ2-7, with a possible D match to TRBD1 (6 bases). The CDR3 totals 14 residues. Trimming shortened V by 5 bases and J by 2 bases, and 13 bases separated the two germline ends. Germline V gene lookup returns CDR1 MNHEY and CDR2 SMNVEV (reference sequence). The CDR3 region is CASSPIDRTYEQYF. CDR3 sequence (DNA): TGTGCCAGCAGTCCTATAGACAGGACCTACGAGCAGTACTTC.

This sequence joins TRBV6-4 and TRBJ1-5; D gene uncertain. The V gene lost 3 bases and the J gene lost 7 bases, with 10 bases spanning the gap. The CDR3 covers 13 residues. Per germline, CDR1 MRHNA and CDR2 SNTAGT. CDR3 sequence: CASSETRGQPQHF. The CDR3 nucleotides are TGTGCCAGCAGTGAAACTCGGGGACAGCCCCAGCATTTT.

The chain combines TRBV10-2 with TRBJ2-5, with 12 nucleotides matching TRBD2. This CDR3 contains 16 residues. Trimming cost V 3 bases and J 6 bases; bases outside gene matches: 8. Germline CDR1 and CDR2: WSHSY and SAAADI. The CDR3 bases are TGCGCCAGCAGTGACCCTGGACTAGCGGGGCCCAAGACCCAGTACTTC. Its protein product is CASSDPGLAGPKTQYF.

V usage is TRBV24-1 and J usage is TRBJ1-5; a possible D gene is TRBD1 (5 bases). The CDR3 runs 15 residues. Trimming took 9 bases from V and 0 from J, leaving 14 bases between them. Germline V CDR1 and CDR2: KGHDR, SFDVKD. This CDR3 is CATRPAGGSNQPQHF. The CDR3 nucleotides are TGTGCCACCCGACCCGCGGGGGGTAGCAATCAGCCCCAGCATTTT.